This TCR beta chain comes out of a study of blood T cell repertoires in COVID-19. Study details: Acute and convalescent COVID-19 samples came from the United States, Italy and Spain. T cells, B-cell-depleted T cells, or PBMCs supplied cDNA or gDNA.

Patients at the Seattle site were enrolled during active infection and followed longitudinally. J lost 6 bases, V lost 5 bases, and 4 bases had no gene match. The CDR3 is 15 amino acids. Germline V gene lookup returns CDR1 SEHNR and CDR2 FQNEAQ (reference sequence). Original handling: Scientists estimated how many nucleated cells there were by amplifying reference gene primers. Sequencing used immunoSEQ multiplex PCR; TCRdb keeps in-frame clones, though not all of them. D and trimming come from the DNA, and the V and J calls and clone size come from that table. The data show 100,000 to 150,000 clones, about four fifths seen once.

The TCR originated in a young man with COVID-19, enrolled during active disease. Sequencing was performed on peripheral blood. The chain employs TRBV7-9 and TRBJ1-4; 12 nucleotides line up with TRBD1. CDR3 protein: CASSKGQGAYEKLFF. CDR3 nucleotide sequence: TGTGCCAGCAGCAAGGGACAGGGGGCTTATGAAAAACTGTTTTTT.